This T cell receptor beta chain was identified during a study of identifying expanded T cells in peripheral blood. Assay used: immunoSEQ multiplex PCR; TCRdb lists only in-frame clones, some missing. The table lists around 78,000 clones, 80% to 90% of them singletons, with more than 15% in the top ten. Germline lookup yields CDR1 SGHNT and CDR2 YYREEE (reference sequence). The V end was cut by 2 bases, the J end by 5 bases, with 22 bases between. CDR3 size: 17 residues. The chain uses TRBV5-4 and TRBJ2-5; a weak D match, TRBD2 (6 bases). The sequence was collected from a person between 18 and 75 years old in good health. Sequenced input: blood. CDR3 bases: TGTGCCAGCAGCTTTAGGATCCAGGAGGGGTTTTTTGAGACCCAGTACTTC. It yields the protein CASSFRIQEGFFETQYF.